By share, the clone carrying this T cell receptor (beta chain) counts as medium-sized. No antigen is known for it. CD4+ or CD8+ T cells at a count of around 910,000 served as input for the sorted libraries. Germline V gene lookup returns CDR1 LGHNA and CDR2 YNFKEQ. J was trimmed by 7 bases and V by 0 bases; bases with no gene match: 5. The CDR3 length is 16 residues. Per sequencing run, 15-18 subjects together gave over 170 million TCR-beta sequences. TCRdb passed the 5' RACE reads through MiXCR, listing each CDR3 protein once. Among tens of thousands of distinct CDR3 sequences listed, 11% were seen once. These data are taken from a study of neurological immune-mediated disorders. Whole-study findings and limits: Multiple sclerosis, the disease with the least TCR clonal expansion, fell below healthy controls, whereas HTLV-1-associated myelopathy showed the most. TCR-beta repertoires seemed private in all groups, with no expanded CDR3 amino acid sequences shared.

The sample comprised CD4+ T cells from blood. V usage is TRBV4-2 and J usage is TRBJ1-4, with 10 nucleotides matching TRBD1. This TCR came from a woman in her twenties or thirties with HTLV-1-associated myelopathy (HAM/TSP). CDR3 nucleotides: TGTGCCAGCAGCCAAGATATAGGGACAGGGGTTGAAAAACTGTTTTTT. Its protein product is CASSQDIGTGVEKLFF.